This T cell receptor (beta chain) emerged from a study of CD8+CD57+ T cells in acquired aplastic anemia. V dropped 5 bases and J dropped 8 bases, with 15 bases sitting between them. CDR3 length equals 13 residues. All patients picked for sequencing had shown, by flow cytometry, an expansion of CD8+CD57+ cells. The use of genomic DNA as template underpinned the TCR beta VDJ and CDR3 profiling. One entry per CDR3 protein, called by TCRdb with MiXCR from the reads. Counted here are approximately 470,000 distinct CDR3 sequences, around a third occurring once; the ten biggest clones make up 0.7% to 1%. Sequenced material: sorted CD4+, CD8+, or CD8+CD57+ T cells (not recorded which) from PBMCs. The sequence came from a human donor with aplastic anemia. This chain links TRBV12-3 or TRBV12-4 with TRBJ1-2, with no clear D. DNA of the CDR3: TGTGCCAGCAGTGTCCGGGGTAGAAAGGGCTACACCTTC. Translation gives CASSVRGRKGYTF.